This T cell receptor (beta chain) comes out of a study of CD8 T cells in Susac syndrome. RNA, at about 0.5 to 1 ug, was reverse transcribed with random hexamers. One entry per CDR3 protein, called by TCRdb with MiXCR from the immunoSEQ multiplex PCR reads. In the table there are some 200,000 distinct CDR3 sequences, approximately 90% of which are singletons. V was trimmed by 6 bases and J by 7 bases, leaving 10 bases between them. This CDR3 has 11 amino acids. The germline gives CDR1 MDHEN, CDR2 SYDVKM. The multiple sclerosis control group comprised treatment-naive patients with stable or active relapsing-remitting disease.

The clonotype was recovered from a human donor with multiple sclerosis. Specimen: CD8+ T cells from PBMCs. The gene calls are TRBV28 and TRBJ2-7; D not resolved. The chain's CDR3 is CASSRGWEQYF. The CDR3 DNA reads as TGTGCCAGCAGCCGCGGTTGGGAGCAGTACTTC.